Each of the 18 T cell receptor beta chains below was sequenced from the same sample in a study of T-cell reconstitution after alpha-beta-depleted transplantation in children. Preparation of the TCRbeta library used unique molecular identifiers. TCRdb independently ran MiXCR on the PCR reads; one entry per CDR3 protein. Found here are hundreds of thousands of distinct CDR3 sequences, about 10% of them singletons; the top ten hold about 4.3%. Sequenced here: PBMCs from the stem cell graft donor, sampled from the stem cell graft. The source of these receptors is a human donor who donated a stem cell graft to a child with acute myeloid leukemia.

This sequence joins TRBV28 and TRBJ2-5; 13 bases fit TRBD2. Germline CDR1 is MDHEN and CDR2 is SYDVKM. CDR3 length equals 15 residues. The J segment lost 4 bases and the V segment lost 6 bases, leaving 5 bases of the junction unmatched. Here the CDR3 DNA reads TGTGCCAGCAGGACTAGCGGGAGGTTACGAGAGACCCAGTACTTC. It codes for CASRTSGRLRETQYF.

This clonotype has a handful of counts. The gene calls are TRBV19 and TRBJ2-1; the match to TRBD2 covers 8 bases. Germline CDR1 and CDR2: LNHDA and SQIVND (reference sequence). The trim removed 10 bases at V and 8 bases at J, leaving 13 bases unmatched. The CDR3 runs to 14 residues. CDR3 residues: CANSSGSQVDEQFF. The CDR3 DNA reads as TGTGCCAACTCGAGCGGGAGTCAAGTCGATGAGCAGTTCTTC.

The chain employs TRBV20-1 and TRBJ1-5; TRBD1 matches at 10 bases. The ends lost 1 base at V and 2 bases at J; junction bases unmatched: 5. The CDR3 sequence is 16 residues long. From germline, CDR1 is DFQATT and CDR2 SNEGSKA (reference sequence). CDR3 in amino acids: CSARARDRGGNQPQHF. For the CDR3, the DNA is TGCAGTGCTAGAGCCCGGGACAGGGGAGGCAATCAGCCCCAGCATTTT.

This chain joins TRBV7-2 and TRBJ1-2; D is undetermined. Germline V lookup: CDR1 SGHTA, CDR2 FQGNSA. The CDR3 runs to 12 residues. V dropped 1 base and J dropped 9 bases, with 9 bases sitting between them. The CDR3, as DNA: TGTGCCAGCAGCTTAGGAGGGAGGAGCTACACCTTC. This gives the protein CASSLGGRSYTF.

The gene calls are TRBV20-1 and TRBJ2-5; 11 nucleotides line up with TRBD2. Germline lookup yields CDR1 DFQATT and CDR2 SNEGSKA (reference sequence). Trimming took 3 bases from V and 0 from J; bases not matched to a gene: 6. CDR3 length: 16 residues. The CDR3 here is CSAREGTSGNQETQYF. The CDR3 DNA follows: TGCAGTGCTAGGGAGGGGACTAGCGGCAACCAAGAGACCCAGTACTTC.

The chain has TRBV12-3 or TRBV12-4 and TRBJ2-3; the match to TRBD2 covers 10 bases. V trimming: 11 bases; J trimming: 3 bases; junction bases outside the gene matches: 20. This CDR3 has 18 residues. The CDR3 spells CAFRGSKREGLRTDTQYF. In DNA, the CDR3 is TGTGCCTTCAGGGGAAGCAAGCGGGAGGGCCTTCGTACAGATACGCAGTATTTT.

CDR3 DNA: TGCGCCAGCAGCCAGACTACCACCCAGGCCGTAAGCAAAAACATTCAGTACTTC. As protein: CASSQTTTQAVSKNIQYF. J is TRBJ2-4 and V is TRBV4-3; possible D gene TRBD2, 5 bases. The length of the CDR3 is 18 residues. CDR1 and CDR2 (germline): LGHNA, YSLEER. Trimming removed 3 bases at V and 3 bases at J, with 21 bases between.

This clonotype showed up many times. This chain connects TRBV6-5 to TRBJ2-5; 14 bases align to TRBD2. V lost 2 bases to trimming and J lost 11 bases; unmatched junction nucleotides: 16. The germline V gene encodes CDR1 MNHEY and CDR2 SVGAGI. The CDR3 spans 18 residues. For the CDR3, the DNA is TGTGCCAGCAGTTACGCGGTTGTTGTCGGGACTAGCGGGAGACGGCAGTACTTC. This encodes CASSYAVVVGTSGRRQYF.

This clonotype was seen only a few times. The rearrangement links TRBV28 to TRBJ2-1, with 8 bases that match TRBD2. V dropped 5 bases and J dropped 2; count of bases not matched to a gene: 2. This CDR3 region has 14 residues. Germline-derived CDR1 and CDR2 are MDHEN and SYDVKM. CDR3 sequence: CASSTGGPYNEQFF. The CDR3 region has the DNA TGTGCCAGCAGTACGGGAGGGCCCTACAATGAGCAGTTCTTC.

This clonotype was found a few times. In DNA, the CDR3 is TGTGCCAGCAGCCCGCTGATGCGGGGCTTAGGAAGCTCCTACGAGCAGTACTTC. Its protein product is CASSPLMRGLGSSYEQYF. V gene TRBV7-8 combines with J gene TRBJ2-7; a weak D match, TRBD2 (6 bases). This CDR3 has 18 amino acids. V was shortened by 5 bases and J by 0 bases, with 23 bases between the two germline ends. From germline, CDR1 is SGHVS and CDR2 FQNEAQ.

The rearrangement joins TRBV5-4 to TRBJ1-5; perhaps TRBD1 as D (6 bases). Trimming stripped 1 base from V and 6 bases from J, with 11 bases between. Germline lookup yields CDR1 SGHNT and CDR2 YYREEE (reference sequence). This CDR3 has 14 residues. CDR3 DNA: TGTGCCAGCAGCTTGACAGGGTCTAGTCAGCCCCAGCATTTT. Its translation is CASSLTGSSQPQHF.

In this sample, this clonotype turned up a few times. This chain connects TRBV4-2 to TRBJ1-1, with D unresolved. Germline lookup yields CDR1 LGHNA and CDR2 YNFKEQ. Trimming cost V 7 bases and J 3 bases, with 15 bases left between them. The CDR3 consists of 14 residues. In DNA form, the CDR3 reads TGTGCCAGCACCCCCGGTTCAGGCTACACTGAAGCTTTCTTT. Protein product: CASTPGSGYTEAFF.

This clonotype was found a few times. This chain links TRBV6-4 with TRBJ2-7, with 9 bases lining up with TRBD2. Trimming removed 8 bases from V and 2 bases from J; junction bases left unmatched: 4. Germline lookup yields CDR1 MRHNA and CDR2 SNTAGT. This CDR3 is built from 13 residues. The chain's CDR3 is CASRKREAYEQYF. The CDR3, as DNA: TGTGCCAGCCGAAAGCGGGAGGCCTACGAGCAGTACTTC.

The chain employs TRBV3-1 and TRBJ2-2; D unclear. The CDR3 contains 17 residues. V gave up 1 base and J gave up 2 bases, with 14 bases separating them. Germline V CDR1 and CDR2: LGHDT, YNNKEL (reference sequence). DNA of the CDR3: TGTGCCAGCAGCCAAGTTATCGCGACTGCAAACACCGGGGAGCTGTTTTTT. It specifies CASSQVIATANTGELFF.

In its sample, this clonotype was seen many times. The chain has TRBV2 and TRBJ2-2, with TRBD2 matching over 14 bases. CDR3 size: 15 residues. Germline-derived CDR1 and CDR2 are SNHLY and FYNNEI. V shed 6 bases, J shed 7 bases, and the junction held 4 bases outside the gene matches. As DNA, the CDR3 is TGTGCCAGCAGGGGACTAGCGGGAGTTGGCGGGGAGCTGTTTTTT. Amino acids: CASRGLAGVGGELFF.

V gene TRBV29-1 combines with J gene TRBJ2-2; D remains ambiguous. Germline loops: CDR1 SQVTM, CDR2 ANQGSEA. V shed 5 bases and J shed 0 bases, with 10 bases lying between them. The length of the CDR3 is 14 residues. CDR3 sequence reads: CSVRPDTNTGELFF. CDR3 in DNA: TGCAGCGTTCGACCTGACACGAACACCGGGGAGCTGTTTTTT.

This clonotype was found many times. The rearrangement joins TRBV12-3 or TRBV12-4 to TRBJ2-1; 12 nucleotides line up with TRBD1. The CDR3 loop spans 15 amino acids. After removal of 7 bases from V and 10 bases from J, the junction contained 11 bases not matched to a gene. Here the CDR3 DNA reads TGTGCCAGCACCCCTGGGGGGACAGGGGGCCGGGAGCAGTTCTTC. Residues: CASTPGGTGGREQFF.

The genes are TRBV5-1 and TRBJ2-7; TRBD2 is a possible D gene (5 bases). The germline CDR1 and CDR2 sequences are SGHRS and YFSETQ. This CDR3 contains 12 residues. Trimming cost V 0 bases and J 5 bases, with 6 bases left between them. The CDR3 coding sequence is TGCGCCAGCAGCTTGGACGGGAACGAGCAGTACTTC. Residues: CASSLDGNEQYF. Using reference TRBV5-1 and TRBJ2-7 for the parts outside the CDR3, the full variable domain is KAGVTQTPRYLIKTRGQQVTLSCSPISGHRSVSWYQQTPGQGLQFLFEYFSETQRNKGNFPGRFSGRQFSNSRSEMNVSTLELGDSALYLCASSLDGNEQYFGPGTRLTVT.